A selection of T cell receptor beta chains follows, all from one sample in a study of regulatory T cells in long-lasting Graves disease. TCRdb processed the multiplex PCR reads anew with MiXCR; each CDR3 protein has one entry. The profile shows about 440,000 distinct CDR3 sequences, around 17% of them singletons. These same records also appear under a second study, on T cells in Graves' hyperthyroidism and ophthalmopathy.

The material was peripheral blood mononuclear cells (PBMCs), obtained at new diagnosis, from a patient treated with antithyroid drugs. Receptors were obtained from a woman in her late teens or twenties with Graves disease. Both conserved end residues are part of each CDR3. The D gene is left open where the match is weak. Rows may omit the clone size; those that give it use once, few, many or a size class.

V	size	D	J	CDR3	DNA
TRBV7-9	many	TRBD2	TRBJ2-7	CASSQLAGVTYEQYF	TGTGCCAGCAGCCAGTTAGCGGGAGTCACCTACGAGCAGTACTTC
TRBV6-5	few	NA	TRBJ1-3	CASSYGRSSGNTIYF	TGTGCCAGCAGTTACGGCAGGAGCTCTGGAAACACCATATATTTT
TRBV28	many	NA	TRBJ2-5	CASRPLVTLVGAETQYF	TGTGCCAGCAGACCTCTTGTGACTCTAGTGGGAGCAGAGACCCAGTACTTC
TRBV7-2	many	TRBD1	TRBJ2-5	CASSLGTGVQETQYF	TGTGCCAGCAGCTTAGGGACAGGGGTTCAAGAGACCCAGTACTTC
TRBV5-1	many	NA	TRBJ2-1	CASSLKDEQFF	TGCGCCAGCAGCTTAAAGGATGAGCAGTTCTTC
TRBV7-3	few	TRBD2	TRBJ2-2	CASSPGGNGELFF	TGTGCCAGCAGCCCCGGGGGGAACGGGGAGCTGTTTTTT
TRBV7-2	many	TRBD2	TRBJ2-5	CASSAWTSGRAGKETQYF	TGTGCCAGCAGCGCCTGGACTAGCGGGAGGGCCGGGAAAGAGACCCAGTACTTC
TRBV6-2/TRBV6-3	NA	TRBD1	TRBJ1-4	CASSEARQGAEKLFF	TGTGCCAGCAGTGAAGCGAGACAGGGGGCTGAAAAACTGTTTTTT
TRBV30	NA	TRBD2	TRBJ2-1	CAWNQPGLAGGWSSYNEQFF	TGTGCCTGGAATCAGCCGGGACTAGCGGGAGGTTGGAGCTCCTACAATGAGCAGTTCTTC
TRBV30	many	TRBD1	TRBJ2-7	CAWSTGQGTYEQYF	TGTGCCTGGAGTACGGGACAGGGAACCTACGAGCAGTACTTC
TRBV7-2	few	TRBD1	TRBJ1-4	CASSLARDRGGKLFF	TGTGCCAGCAGCTTAGCGCGGGACAGGGGTGGAAAACTGTTTTTT
TRBV27	many	NA	TRBJ1-1	CASKLGSLGDTEAFF	TGTGCCAGCAAACTGGGGAGCCTTGGGGATACTGAAGCTTTCTTT
TRBV2	NA	NA	TRBJ1-2	CASSASGTTYYGYTF	TGTGCCAGCAGTGCAAGCGGGACTACTTACTATGGCTACACCTTC
TRBV7-9	NA	NA	TRBJ1-6	CASSSEAPRSPLHF	TGTGCCAGCAGCTCGGAGGCCCCGCGTTCACCCCTCCACTTT
TRBV6-1	once	TRBD1	TRBJ1-4	CASSESSGQGDEKLFF	TGTGCCAGCAGTGAATCCTCCGGACAGGGTGACGAAAAACTGTTTTTT
TRBV19	few	NA	TRBJ2-5	CASSVNRYRETQYF	TGTGCCAGTAGTGTCAACCGGTACCGAGAGACCCAGTACTTC
TRBV29-1	few	NA	TRBJ1-2	CSVDVGGETNYGYTF	TGCAGCGTTGATGTAGGGGGGGAAACTAACTATGGCTACACCTTC